The sequence of this T cell receptor (beta chain) was determined in a study of blood T cell repertoires in COVID-19 (dated by TCRdb to the early 2020s). Notes on the research overall: Samples covering the acute and convalescent phases of COVID-19 were provided by collaborators in the United States, Italy and Spain. Subjects who had been exposed to COVID-19, were actively infected with it, or had recovered from it provided the deeply sampled blood TCRbeta repertoires that made up the dataset. Nearly every sample came with metadata listing a de-identified subject ID, COVID-19 status, age in years and sex. The repertoires were released in a freely available public database meant as a resource for research on the immune response to SARS-CoV-2. The samples were drawn from two sources: the first 160 participants of the ongoing ImmuneRACE study, and about 1,300 subjects contributed by 6 global collaborators. Where available, HLA class I and class II types were obtained from metadata supplied by the sample provider rather than from assay-based typing. The material from the prospective study consisted of cDNA or gDNA derived from T cells, B-cell-depleted T cells, or PBMCs. Overall study results and their limits: The amount of clinical and demographic metadata varied by source and participant and was provided uncurated.

Participants in the prospective study were enrolled through a virtual design, were aged about 18 to 100 years, and lived in some 24 United States geographic areas. To assign participants to cohorts, the prospective study relied on clinical history that participants themselves reported in a screening survey and a study questionnaire. For ImmuneRACE Cohort 3, a participant was defined as recovered based on two consecutive negative NP/OP PCR tests, clearance by a healthcare professional, or resolution of symptoms. In the prospective study, whole blood, serum and a nasopharyngeal or oropharyngeal swab were collected from each participant by mobile phlebotomists. Over a roughly 2-month period, participants in the prospective study had the option of providing additional blood draws and questionnaires. Before DNA extraction, blood samples from the prospective study were shipped at room temperature or frozen.

TCRbeta CDR3 regions were amplified from genomic DNA by means of the immunoSEQ Assay, a bias-controlled multiplex PCR. The authors processed their data as follows. Within the assay, amplification of reference gene primers was used to estimate how many nucleated cells each sample contained. To quantify the absolute abundance of each unique TCRbeta CDR3 rearrangement, sequence reads were collapsed and filtered. For each sample, productive Simpson clonality was calculated as the square root of Simpson's diversity index across productive rearrangements. Not all clones reach the TCRdb copy of this immuneACCESS table, which keeps in-frame sequences only. Checked studies attribute under half of the gap to unresolved V genes and leave the rest unexplained. V, J and clone size reflect that table, while D and trimming were determined from the DNA. The sample data list some 220,000 clones, and 88% of these were observed just once. Jointly, the top ten make up roughly 2.7% of the sample.

Remarks on this clone: This receptor's antigen is unknown. Nothing much larger sits one base from this clone, and base qualities are not available.

The source of this sequence is a woman in her 30s who had recovered from COVID-19. The specimen was PBMCs or T cells enriched from blood (not recorded which).

The DNA sequence follows: TGCGCCAGCAGCTTGAACGGGGGGCGGAGCACCGGGGAGCTGTTTTTT. Its protein product is CASSLNGGRSTGELFF. The V gene is TRBV5-1 and the J gene is TRBJ2-2; 7 matching bases give a weak D call of TRBD2. V was cut back by 1 base and J by 4 bases, leaving a gap of 14 bases between them. In the germline V gene, CDR1 corresponds to SGHRS and CDR2 to YFSETQ. The CDR3 goes from the cysteine to the phenylalanine over 16 residues. Only CDR3 DNA is held: 48 bases, read in frame from base 1.